In its sample, the clone carrying this T cell receptor (beta chain) was seen many times. This sample is drawn from a study of regulatory T cells in long-lasting Graves disease. Combining iRepertoire HTBI primers with Arm-PCR of CDR3 regions, the authors built TCR beta libraries. TCRdb passed the multiplex PCR reads through MiXCR, listing each CDR3 protein once. The sample gives approximately 300,000 distinct CDR3 sequences, over 15% of which show up once; less than 40% is in the top ten. Germline CDR1 and CDR2: SNHLY and FYNNEI. The CDR3 extends over 11 amino acids. Trimming cost V 4 bases and J 4 bases, with 4 bases left between them. As for time point: newly diagnosed GD, antithyroid drugs for less than 3 months. There was RNA extracted from PBMCs, and the TCR library was made from it.

The receptor was isolated from a female donor with Graves disease. The chain has TRBV2 and TRBJ2-5; D is unclear. This specimen consisted of peripheral blood mononuclear cells (PBMCs), obtained at new diagnosis, from a patient treated with antithyroid drugs. As DNA, the CDR3 is TGTGCCAGCAGTGGAGGAGAGACCCAGTACTTC. Translation gives CASSGGETQYF.